Below, 17 T cell receptor beta chains from the same sample are listed, as sequenced in a study of patients and donors after allogeneic stem cell transplantation (dated by TCRdb to the early 2020s). Libraries were built with RT-PCR. Instrument on record: NextSeq 550. TCRdb took the public reads, trimmed them with fastp at Q25, ran MiXCR for clone calling and kept in-frame beta chains. Each record represents a unique CDR3 protein, reported with the most common genes and DNA among its rows. The sample table holds some 200,000 distinct CDR3 sequences, of which more than 35% were seen once. The biggest ten clones account for around 35% of the sample. The sample was blood, either unsorted or a sorted T cell fraction (not recorded which). Receptors were obtained from a human donor who was either an allogeneic HSCT recipient or a stem cell or donor lymphocyte infusion donor (not recorded which). It is not recorded whose cells these are; they may come from a transplant donor.

This clonotype was found a few times. This rearrangement joins TRBV5-6 to TRBJ1-1; D is uncertain. The CDR3 length is 15 residues. V lost 0 bases and J lost 4, with 13 bases in between. Germline V lookup: CDR1 SGHDT, CDR2 YYEEEE. As DNA, the CDR3 is TGTGCCAGCAGCTTGGGTGTGGTGGGCGGCACTGAAGCTTTCTTT. Its translation: CASSLGVVGGTEAFF.

This clonotype was observed a handful of times. The chain combines TRBV3-1 with TRBJ1-3; no definite D call. The CDR3 totals 13 residues. The germline CDR1 and CDR2 sequences are LGHDT and YNNKEL (reference sequence). V lost 4 bases and J lost 6, with 10 bases in between. The CDR3, as DNA: TGTGCCAGCAGCCCAGACACCCTAAACACCATATATTTT. Protein product: CASSPDTLNTIYF. The variable domain in full, completed from reference TRBV3-1 and TRBJ1-3, reads DTAVSQTPKYLVTQMGNDKSIKCEQNLGHDTMYWYKQDSKKFLKIMFSYNNKELIINETVPNRFSPKSPDKAHLNLHINSLELGDSAVYFCASSPDTLNTIYFGEGSWLTVV.

This rearrangement joins TRBV11-2 to TRBJ1-3; TRBD1 matches at 9 bases. This CDR3 contains 19 residues. Germline V lookup: CDR1 SGHAT, CDR2 FQNNGV. V trimming: 1 base; J trimming: 4 bases; junction bases outside the gene matches: 14. DNA for the CDR3: TGTGCCAGCAGCTTAGGATCGGGGTCGGGACAGGGTCCCGGAAACACCATATATTTT. Protein: CASSLGSGSGQGPGNTIYF.

This clonotype was seen more than once but under ten times. The chain recombines TRBV18 with TRBJ2-2; 7 nucleotides match TRBD1. Germline lookup yields CDR1 KGHSH and CDR2 LQKENI. The junction had 14 bases not matched to a gene; V was cut back by 5 bases and J by 2 bases. The CDR3 length is 18 residues. The CDR3 nucleotides read TGTGCCAGCTCATCCTTAGCCGGGACAGATTATAACACCGGGGAGCTGTTTTTT. It codes for CASSSLAGTDYNTGELFF.

The J gene is TRBJ1-2, the V gene TRBV7-2; weak D call: TRBD1 (6 bases). Trimming removed 5 bases from V and 12 bases from J, with 28 bases in between. Germline loops: CDR1 SGHTA, CDR2 FQGNSA. The CDR3 covers 16 residues. In DNA form, the CDR3 reads TGTGCCAGCAGCCCAGCCGGGACACCGAATTCTATGGCGGACACCTTC. Residues: CASSPAGTPNSMADTF.

The chain couples TRBV20-1 to TRBJ1-4; possible D gene TRBD1, 5 bases. This CDR3 is built from 13 residues. Per germline, CDR1 DFQATT and CDR2 SNEGSKA (reference sequence). V was shortened by 8 bases and J by 8 bases, with 18 bases between the two germline ends. The CDR3 coding sequence is TGCAGTCCTCTGACGGAGGGGAAAGAAAAACTGTTTTTT. Its translation: CSPLTEGKEKLFF.

This clonotype came up a few times. For the CDR3, the DNA is TGCAGCGCCTTGGGACAGGATAATCAGCCCCAGCATTTT. It encodes CSALGQDNQPQHF. The chain links TRBV29-1 to TRBJ1-5; TRBD1 matches 8 bases. V trimming: 7 bases; J trimming: 4 bases; junction bases outside the gene matches: 6. Germline V CDR1 and CDR2: SQVTM, ANQGSEA. The CDR3 has 13 amino acids.

This chain links TRBV2 with TRBJ2-7; D might be TRBD1 or TRBD2, each matching 5 bases. Germline lookup yields CDR1 SNHLY and CDR2 FYNNEI. V was trimmed by 7 bases and J by 1 base, leaving 14 bases between them. CDR3 length equals 14 residues. CDR3 sequence: CASIGRDPSYEQYF. CDR3 sequence (DNA): TGTGCCAGCATAGGACGGGACCCTTCCTACGAGCAGTACTTC.

This clonotype was seen only a few times. The V and J genes are TRBV15 and TRBJ1-2; D remains ambiguous. The CDR3 extends over 16 amino acids. Trimming took off 0 bases at V and 8 bases at J, with 19 bases between the two ends. Germline-derived CDR1 and CDR2 are LNHNV and YYDKDF (reference sequence). CDR3 protein: CATSRDSSDIGIGYTF. CDR3 sequence (DNA): TGTGCCACCAGCAGAGATTCGTCCGATATTGGAATAGGCTACACCTTC.

A few counts support this clonotype. The genes are TRBV7-6 and TRBJ1-5; tentatively, D is TRBD1 (5 bases). Germline loops: CDR1 SGHVS, CDR2 FNYEAQ. The CDR3 is made up of 14 amino acids. Trimming took off 1 base at V and 2 bases at J, with 6 bases between the two ends. CDR3: CASSLGDGNQPQHF. CDR3 bases: TGTGCCAGCAGCTTAGGGGACGGCAATCAGCCCCAGCATTTT.

Notes on this clonotype: Its ends do not fully match the called genes, so a read error is possible. The chain combines TRBV28 with TRBJ1-6; TRBD1 might be the D (5 bases). The germline V gene encodes CDR1 MDHEN and CDR2 SYDVKM. The CDR3 runs 16 residues. The CDR3 loop is CASLPQGRSYNSPPHF. The CDR3 nucleotides are TGTGCCAGCCTGCCGCAGGGTCGATCCTATAATTCACCCCCCCACTTT.

This clonotype was observed a single time. The chain is built from TRBV4-1 and TRBJ1-5; D is possibly TRBD1 (5 bases). CDR3 length: 16 residues. Germline lookup yields CDR1 MGHRA and CDR2 YSYEKL. V was clipped by 0 bases and J by 2 bases, with 11 bases between them. As DNA, the CDR3 is TGCGCCAGCAGCCAAGAAGACAGATTACGCAATCAGCCCCAGCATTTT. Amino acids: CASSQEDRLRNQPQHF.

This clonotype has more than one count but fewer than ten. The CDR3 nucleotides are TGTGCCATCAGTGACCCTTGGGGGGCCGCGACTGAAGCTTTCTTT. This gives the protein CAISDPWGAATEAFF. The J gene is TRBJ1-1, the V gene TRBV10-3; the D gene is possibly TRBD1 (6 bases). V dropped 3 bases and J dropped 5 bases, with 16 bases sitting between them. Germline V lookup: CDR1 ENHRY, CDR2 SYGVKD. CDR3 length: 15 amino acids.

This clonotype was counted only a few times. V is TRBV5-1 and J is TRBJ1-1; TRBD1 agrees at 7 bases. After removal of 1 base from V and 5 bases from J, the junction contained 5 bases not matched to a gene. Germline-derived CDR1 and CDR2 are SGHRS and YFSETQ. CDR3 length equals 14 residues. The CDR3 here is CASSLTGEQTEAFF. DNA of the CDR3: TGCGCCAGCAGCTTGACAGGGGAACAGACTGAAGCTTTCTTT.

This clonotype was found a few times. This rearrangement joins TRBV6-5 to TRBJ2-7; D may be TRBD1 (6 bases). Per germline, CDR1 MNHEY and CDR2 SVGAGI. This CDR3 is built from 13 residues. V lost 7 bases to trimming and J lost 2 bases, with 12 bases between them. Here the CDR3 reads CASIIQGTYEQYF. CDR3 bases: TGTGCCAGCATTATACAGGGTACCTACGAGCAGTACTTC.

This clonotype has a handful of counts. The V and J genes are TRBV27 and TRBJ1-1; D remains ambiguous. The CDR3 has 13 residues. Germline V lookup: CDR1 MNHEY, CDR2 SMNVEV (reference sequence). Between the trimmed V and J ends, which lost 3 bases and 4 bases, there was a span of 9 bases. The CDR3 loop reads CASSFGWGTEAFF. The CDR3 DNA sequence: TGTGCCAGCAGTTTTGGTTGGGGCACTGAAGCTTTCTTT.

DNA of the CDR3: TGTGCCAGCAGGAGTTCCCCAGAATTAAACACTGAAGCTTTCTTT. This translates into CASRSSPELNTEAFF. The V call is TRBV2, the J call TRBJ1-1, with unresolved D. Trimming removed 6 bases at V and 2 bases at J, with 16 bases between. This CDR3 is 15 amino acids long. The germline V gene has CDR1 SNHLY and CDR2 FYNNEI.